The 13 T cell receptor beta chains listed next were all sequenced from one sample in a study of blood T cell repertoires in COVID-19. Clones were sequenced by immunoSEQ multiplex PCR, and TCRdb holds only the in-frame ones, with some missing. The sample contains approximately 190,000 clones, around 80% of which appear only once. The specimen sequenced was peripheral blood. These receptors were taken from a young man with active or convalescent COVID-19.

This chain joins TRBV27 and TRBJ2-5, with a possible D match to TRBD2 (6 bases). There are 11 residues in the CDR3. The germline V gene has CDR1 MNHEY and CDR2 SMNVEV (reference sequence). V lost 5 bases, J lost 5 bases, and 6 bases lay in between. CDR3 amino acids: CASSGGETQYF. The CDR3, as DNA: TGTGCCAGCAGTGGGGGGGAGACCCAGTACTTC.

This clone has only one observation. The DNA of the CDR3 is TGTGCCTGGAGTAGAAGGACAGGCCGGGAGCCCCAGCATTTT. Its protein is CAWSRRTGREPQHF. The chain is built from TRBV30 and TRBJ1-5; 7 bases fit TRBD1. Trimming cost V 2 bases and J 8 bases; bases outside gene matches: 9. The CDR3 extends over 14 amino acids. Germline V gene data show CDR1 as GTSNPN and CDR2 as SVGIG (reference sequence).

The V and J genes are TRBV28 and TRBJ1-2, with 7 positions matching TRBD1. CDR3 length equals 14 residues. CDR1 is MDHEN and CDR2 is SYDVKM in the germline V gene. With 5 bases clipped from V and 5 bases from J, the junction kept 8 bases outside the gene matches. The CDR3 DNA reads as TGTGCCAGCAGTCGCTCGCAGGGGGTATATGGCTACACCTTC. This gives the protein CASSRSQGVYGYTF.

The rearrangement joins TRBV2 to TRBJ2-6; D might be TRBD1 (6 bases). Looked up from germline, CDR1 is SNHLY and CDR2 is FYNNEI. The CDR3 is 17 residues long. The V end was cut by 5 bases, the J end by 0 bases, with 14 bases between. CDR3 bases: TGTGCCAGCAGTCCGGGACACCGCTTCTCTGGGGCCAACGTCCTGACTTTC. It codes for CASSPGHRFSGANVLTF.

The table lists this clone with a count of one. The junction shows a germline mismatch at one end, possibly a read error. The genes are TRBV11-2 and TRBJ2-1; 9 positions agree with TRBD2. In germline, CDR1 is SGHAT, CDR2 FQNNGV. The CDR3 sequence is 14 residues long. CDR3 sequence: CASSLAGAYNEQFF. The CDR3 DNA sequence: TGTGCCAGCAGTTTAGCGGGGGCCTACAATGAGCAGTTCTTC.

The chain uses TRBV7-8 and TRBJ2-1; D possibly corresponds to TRBD2 (5 bases). CDR3 length: 15 amino acids. Germline CDR1 reads SGHVS; CDR2 reads FQNEAQ. The germline V and J ends were trimmed by 5 bases and 5 bases, with 16 bases remaining between them. The CDR3: CASSPGLERHNEQFF. As DNA, the CDR3 is TGTGCCAGCAGCCCTGGACTCGAAAGGCACAATGAGCAGTTCTTC.

The chain carries TRBV6-2 or TRBV6-3 and TRBJ1-1; D gene uncertain. The CDR3 contains 13 residues. The V end lost 2 bases, the J end lost 3 bases, and 7 bases lay between the germline ends. The germline V gene encodes CDR1 MNHEY and CDR2 SVGEGT. The CDR3: CASSYRGYTEAFF. CDR3 DNA sequence: TGTGCCAGCAGTTACCGGGGTTACACTGAAGCTTTCTTT.

The chain links TRBV10-3 to TRBJ2-2; D is perhaps TRBD1 (6 bases). V lost 8 bases to trimming and J lost 3 bases, with 19 bases between them. Germline V gene sequence: CDR1 ENHRY, CDR2 SYGVKD. The CDR3 is 16 amino acids. CDR3: CAIADTGSTDTGELFF. The DNA of the CDR3 is TGTGCCATCGCAGATACAGGGAGCACAGACACCGGGGAGCTGTTTTTT.

The rearrangement uses TRBV7-9 and TRBJ2-7; 7 nucleotides line up with TRBD1. The germline CDR1 and CDR2 sequences are SEHNR and FQNEAQ (reference sequence). This CDR3 has 15 amino acids. Trimming cost V 5 bases and J 0 bases; bases outside gene matches: 7. CDR3 sequence: CASSQPTGSSYEQYF. The CDR3 DNA reads as TGTGCCAGCAGCCAACCGACAGGGAGCTCCTACGAGCAGTACTTC.

This chain links TRBV11-3 with TRBJ2-5; 7 nucleotides match TRBD2. Germline V CDR1 and CDR2: SGHNT, YENEEA. Trimming cost V 6 bases and J 2 bases; bases outside gene matches: 6. This CDR3 has 14 amino acids. CDR3 sequence: CASSRLSGQETQYF. The CDR3 DNA follows: TGTGCCAGCAGTCGGCTTAGCGGGCAAGAGACCCAGTACTTC.

The chain couples TRBV6-2 or TRBV6-3 to TRBJ2-7, with D possibly being TRBD1 (6 bases). Between the trimmed V and J ends, which lost 4 bases and 3 bases, there was a span of 7 bases. The CDR3 has 12 residues. Germline values: CDR1 MNHEY, CDR2 SVGEGT. CDR3 DNA sequence: TGTGCCAGCAGTTCACAGGGCTACGAGCAGTACTTC. Its protein product is CASSSQGYEQYF.

The chain recombines TRBV25-1 with TRBJ1-1; the D is unclear. This CDR3 is built from 15 residues. The germline gives CDR1 MGHDK, CDR2 SYGVNS. V was shortened by 4 bases and J by 2 bases, with 14 bases between the two germline ends. The CDR3 loop is CASSAHSRLNTEAFF. The CDR3 bases are TGTGCCAGCAGTGCCCACAGTAGGCTAAACACTGAAGCTTTCTTT. Based on the CDR3 plus reference TRBV25-1 and TRBJ1-1, the full variable domain is EADIYQTPRYLVIGTGKKITLECSQTMGHDKMYWYQQDPGMELHLIHYSYGVNSTEKGDLSSESTVSRIRTEHFPLTLESARPSHTSQYLCASSAHSRLNTEAFFGQGTRLTVV.

This chain joins TRBV7-2 and TRBJ1-1; D call uncertain. This CDR3 has 13 residues. Trimming took 1 base from V and 6 from J, leaving 9 bases between them. The germline V gene has CDR1 SGHTA and CDR2 FQGNSA. The CDR3 here is CASSLERRAEAFF. In nucleotides, the CDR3 is TGTGCCAGCAGCTTAGAACGACGGGCTGAAGCTTTCTTT.